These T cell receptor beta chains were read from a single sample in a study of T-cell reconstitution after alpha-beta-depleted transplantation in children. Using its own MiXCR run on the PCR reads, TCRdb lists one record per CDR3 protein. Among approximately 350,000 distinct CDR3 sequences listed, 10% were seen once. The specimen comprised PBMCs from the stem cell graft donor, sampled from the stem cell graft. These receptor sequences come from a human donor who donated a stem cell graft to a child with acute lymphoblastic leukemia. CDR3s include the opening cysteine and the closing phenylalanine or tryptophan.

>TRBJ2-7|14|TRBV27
CASSFSRSVDEQYF
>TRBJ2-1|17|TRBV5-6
CASNLRGRGASYNEQFF
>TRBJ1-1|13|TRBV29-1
CSVAPSAQTEAFF
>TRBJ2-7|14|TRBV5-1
CASSLLGTDYEQYF
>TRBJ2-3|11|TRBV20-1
CSATGADTQYF
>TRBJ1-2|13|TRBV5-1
CASSFRQGNGYTF
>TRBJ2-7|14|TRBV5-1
CASSRTGSLYEQYF
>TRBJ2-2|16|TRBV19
CASSILGRSNTGELFF
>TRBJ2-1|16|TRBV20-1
CSASKRLASLNNEQFF
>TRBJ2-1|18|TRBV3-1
CASSSEVRAGVSYNEQFF
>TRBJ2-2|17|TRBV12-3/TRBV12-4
CASTTASGGSNTGELFF
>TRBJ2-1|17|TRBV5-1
CASSLPRLAGNYNEQFF
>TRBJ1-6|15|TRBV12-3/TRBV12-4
CASSLDQGSDSPLHF
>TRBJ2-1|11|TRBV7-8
CASSYYDEQFF
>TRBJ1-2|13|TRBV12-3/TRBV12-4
CASSLVGDYGYTF
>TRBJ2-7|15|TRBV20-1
CSARVPGLAGHEQYF
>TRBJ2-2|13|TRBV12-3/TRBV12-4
CASSLIGPGELFF
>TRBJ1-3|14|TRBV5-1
CASSPNGGRNTIYF
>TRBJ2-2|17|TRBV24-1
CATSTTSGRANTGELFF
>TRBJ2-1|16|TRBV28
CASSSSGRALYNEQFF
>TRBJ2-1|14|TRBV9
CASSAGASYNEQFF
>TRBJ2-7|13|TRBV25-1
CASSDTVTYEQYF
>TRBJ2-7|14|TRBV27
CASSLAAGGYEQYF
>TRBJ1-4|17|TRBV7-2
CASSLFRGRGANEKLFF
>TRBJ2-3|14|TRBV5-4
CASSFEGPTDTQYF
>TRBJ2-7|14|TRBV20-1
CSARGGASVYEQYF
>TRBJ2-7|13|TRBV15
CATRITGAYEQYF
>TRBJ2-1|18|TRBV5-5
CASSPPGLAGVSYNEQFF
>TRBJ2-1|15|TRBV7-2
CASSFGLGEYNEQFF
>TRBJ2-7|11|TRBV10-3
CASRTAGEQYF
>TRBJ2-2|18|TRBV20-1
CSARSPLAGGLNTGELFF
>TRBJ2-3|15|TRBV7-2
CASSLGLAGPDTQYF
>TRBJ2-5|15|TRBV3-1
CASSQGALAEETQYF
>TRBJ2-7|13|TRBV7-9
CASSGQATYEQYF
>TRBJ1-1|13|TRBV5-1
CASSWDDRGQAFF
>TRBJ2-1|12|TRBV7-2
CASSFSLNEQFF
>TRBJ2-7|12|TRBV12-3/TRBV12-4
CASSPGRDEQYF
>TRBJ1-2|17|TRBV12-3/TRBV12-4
CASTQDLTGGSVDGYTF
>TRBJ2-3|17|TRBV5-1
CASSLAPSGTSTDTQYF
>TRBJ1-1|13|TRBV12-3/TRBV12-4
CASTPPGDTEAFF
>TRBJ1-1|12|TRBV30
CAWKRGDTEAFF
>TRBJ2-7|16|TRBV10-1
CASSDHGLAAVGEQYF
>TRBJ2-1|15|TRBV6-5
CASSYSMREENEQFF
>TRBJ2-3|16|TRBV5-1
CASSQYPELRTDTQYF
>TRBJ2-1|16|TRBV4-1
CASSQEPSGTYNEQFF
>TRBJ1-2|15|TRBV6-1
CASTPSGRATYGYTF
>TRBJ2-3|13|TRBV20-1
CSARRRSTDTQYF
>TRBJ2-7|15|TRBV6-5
CASRPGTSGRDEQYF
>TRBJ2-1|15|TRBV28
CASSWRPSSYNEQFF
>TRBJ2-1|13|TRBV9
CASSLDFQGEQFF
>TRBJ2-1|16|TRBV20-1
CSARAAGAGVRDEQFF
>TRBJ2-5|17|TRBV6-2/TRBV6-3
CASSQLRTSGTQETQYF
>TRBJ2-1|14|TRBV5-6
CASSLDWEYNEQFF
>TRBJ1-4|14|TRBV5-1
CASSPGQGREKLFF
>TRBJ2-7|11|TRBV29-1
CSVATGDEQYF
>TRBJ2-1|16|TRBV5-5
CASSPRGEKAYNEQFF
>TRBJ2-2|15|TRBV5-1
CASSLNSGSTGELFF
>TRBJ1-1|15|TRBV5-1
CASSLARGMNTEAFF
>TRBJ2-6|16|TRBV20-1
CSAGGTDNSGANVLTF
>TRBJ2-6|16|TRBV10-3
CAISESGSSGANVLTF